This is a list of T cell receptor beta chains from one sample in a study of control samples from healthy donors and cancer patients. Libraries were prepared by immunoSEQ multiplex PCR; TCRdb keeps only in-frame clonotypes and omits some of them. The profile shows over 100,000 clones, about 88% of them singletons. Sequencing used blood. These receptors were obtained from a man aged 50-60 years in good health. Both conserved end residues are part of each CDR3. A D gene is named only where the DNA matches it firmly. The size of a clone is reported for some rows only, either as once, few or many, or as a class for expanded clones.

TRBV19,-,-,TRBJ1-6,TGTGCCAGCCTGCCGGGACATAGCGGTAAATCACCCCTCCACTTT,CASLPGHSGKSPLHF
TRBV5-4,-,-,TRBJ1-6,TGTGCCAGCAGCCCCACCCCCGACGGATTCCAGACCTATAATTCACCCCTCCACTTT,CASSPTPDGFQTYNSPLHF
TRBV2,TRBD1,-,TRBJ2-4,TGTGCCAGCAGTGGAAAGGGGGCGGCCAAAAACATTCAGTACTTC,CASSGKGAAKNIQYF
TRBV3-1/TRBV3-2,-,-,TRBJ2-3,TGTGCCAGCAGCCAAGGTCCGGGGTTCACAGATACGCAGTATTTT,CASSQGPGFTDTQYF
TRBV18,-,-,TRBJ1-6,TGTGCCAGCTCGACCATGGGAGACAAAACTTCACCCCTCCACTTT,CASSTMGDKTSPLHF
TRBV11-3,-,-,TRBJ2-6,TGTGCCAGCAGCCAAAAGACAGGAGCTGGGGCCAACGTCCTGACTTTC,CASSQKTGAGANVLTF
TRBV18,-,-,TRBJ2-7,TGTGCCAGCTCACCACCTAGCTCCTACGAGCAGTACTTC,CASSPPSSYEQYF
TRBV7-8,-,-,TRBJ2-1,TGTGCCAGCAGCCTGGACAGTCCAGCGTCCTACAATGAGCAGTTCTTC,CASSLDSPASYNEQFF
TRBV5-6,-,-,TRBJ2-2,TGTGCCAGCAGGGTCTATAGAACGCACACCGGGGAGCTGTTTTTT,CASRVYRTHTGELFF
TRBV5-1,TRBD1,-,TRBJ2-5,TGCGCCAGCAGCTTCGACAGGGAAGAGACCCAGTACTTC,CASSFDREETQYF
TRBV28,TRBD1,-,TRBJ1-2,TGTGCCAGCAGTGACAGGGGGCGTCTTATTCAGAGGGGTGGCTACACCTTC,CASSDRGRLIQRGGYTF
TRBV7-6,-,-,TRBJ2-5,TGTGCCAGCAGCTCGAAGAGAGGGTCGTACCAAGAGACCCAGTACTTC,CASSSKRGSYQETQYF
TRBV27,-,-,TRBJ1-3,TGTGCCAACCACTGTGCCTCAAGGACTGGAAACACCATATATTTT,CANHCASRTGNTIYF
TRBV20-1,TRBD1,-,TRBJ1-2,TGCAGTGCTAGTTTCGCACAGGGACAGGGAAACTATGGCTACACCTTC,CSASFAQGQGNYGYTF
TRBV6-5,-,-,TRBJ1-2,TGTGCCAGCAGTTATGGACGTGGGGGCGGGTATGGCTACACCTTC,CASSYGRGGGYGYTF
TRBV28,-,-,TRBJ1-2,TGTGCCAGCAGTGGAACTAAAAACTATGGCTACACCTTC,CASSGTKNYGYTF
TRBV4-1,TRBD1,-,TRBJ1-4,TGCGCCAGCAGCCTCATACGAGGGACAGGGGGGACAACTAATGAAAAACTGTTTTTT,CASSLIRGTGGTTNEKLFF
TRBV13,TRBD1,few,TRBJ1-2,TGTGCCAGCAGCCGACAGGGGCTCGGTGGCTACACCTTC,CASSRQGLGGYTF
TRBV18,TRBD1,-,TRBJ1-1,TGTGCCAGCTCACCCTTGGGACAGCTACAGACCGACGGCACTGAAGCTTTCTTT,CASSPLGQLQTDGTEAFF
TRBV19,TRBD2,-,TRBJ2-7,TGTGCCAGTAGTATCGGGACTAGCGGGGGAGAGTGGTACTTC,CASSIGTSGGEWYF
TRBV2,TRBD2,-,TRBJ2-5,TGTGCCAGCAGTGTGACTAGCGGGGGCCACTCGGGGACCCAGTACTTC,CASSVTSGGHSGTQYF
TRBV7-9,-,-,TRBJ2-7,TGTGCCAGCAGCTTAGTCGTCAGCTACGAGCAGTACTTC,CASSLVVSYEQYF
TRBV14,-,-,TRBJ2-7,TGTGCCAGCAGCCATAAGACAGGCTTAACCTACGAGCAGTACTTC,CASSHKTGLTYEQYF
TRBV3-1/TRBV3-2,-,-,TRBJ2-7,TGTGCCAGCAGCCAAGATGGCTACGAGCAGTACTTC,CASSQDGYEQYF
TRBV19,-,-,TRBJ1-5,TGTGCCAGTAGTATGCACAATTATCAGCCCCAGCATTTT,CASSMHNYQPQHF
TRBV7-9,TRBD2,-,TRBJ2-1,TGTGCCAGCAGCTACCCGCGGCCGGGAGGGGGGCGGGACAATGAGCAGTTCTTC,CASSYPRPGGGRDNEQFF
TRBV10-3,TRBD1,-,TRBJ1-3,TGTGCCATCAGCCCGAGGGGACAGGGGAGTGACACCATATATTTT,CAISPRGQGSDTIYF
TRBV11-3,TRBD1,-,TRBJ2-6,TGTGCCAGCAGCTTAGGCGGGACAGGGTACTCTGGGGCCAACGTCCTGACTTTC,CASSLGGTGYSGANVLTF
TRBV10-1,-,-,TRBJ2-2,TGCGCCAGCAGTGAGCCAAGCGGCACCGGGGAGCTGTTTTTT,CASSEPSGTGELFF
TRBV3-1/TRBV3-2,-,-,TRBJ1-2,TGTGCCAGCAGCCACTCAGGGGCGGGGGGCTATGGCTACACCTTC,CASSHSGAGGYGYTF
TRBV5-1,-,-,TRBJ2-3,TGCGCCAGCAGCTTGGAGGGGGATACGCAGTATTTT,CASSLEGDTQYF
TRBV6-6,TRBD1,-,TRBJ1-5,TGTGCCAGCAGTTATACGGGACAGGTTAGCAATCAGCCCCAGCATTTT,CASSYTGQVSNQPQHF
TRBV7-9,-,-,TRBJ2-3,TGTGCCAGCAGCTGGAGAAGCACAGATACGCAGTATTTT,CASSWRSTDTQYF
TRBV5-8,-,-,TRBJ1-5,TGTGCCAGCAGCCGTAGCGGGGCATATAGCAATCAGCCCCAGCATTTT,CASSRSGAYSNQPQHF
TRBV18,-,-,TRBJ2-7,TGTGCCAGCTCACCACCTGGGGCAGGGGACCTTCTAAGAACCTACGAGCAGTACTTC,CASSPPGAGDLLRTYEQYF
TRBV30,TRBD1,-,TRBJ2-7,TGTGCCTGGAAATCGGGACAGGGCTACGAGCAGTACTTC,CAWKSGQGYEQYF
TRBV2,-,-,TRBJ1-2,TGTGCCAGCAGTGTATTAACAGGGCACAGTGGCTACACCTTC,CASSVLTGHSGYTF
TRBV21-1,-,-,TRBJ2-2,TGTGCCAGCCGAAACAGGGATTGGGGCACCGGGGAGCTGTTTTTT,CASRNRDWGTGELFF
TRBV7-9,-,-,TRBJ1-5,TGTGCCAGCAGCTTAGGTCAAGAGCCCCAGCATTTT,CASSLGQEPQHF
TRBV18,-,-,TRBJ1-6,TGTGCCAGCTCACCACAGGGTTTGACAGCCAATAATTCACCCCTCCACTTT,CASSPQGLTANNSPLHF
TRBV6-5,-,once,TRBJ2-5,TGTGCCAGTGGGCGGGCCCCGGCTTGGGAGACCCAGTACTTC,CASGRAPAWETQYF
TRBV13,TRBD2,-,TRBJ2-5,TGTGCCAGCAGCCGGGGACTAGCGGGGGCCCCAGAGACCCAGTACTTC,CASSRGLAGAPETQYF
TRBV29-1,-,-,TRBJ1-3,TGCAGCATCAGGGGCTCTGGAAACACCATATATTTT,CSIRGSGNTIYF
TRBV6-4,TRBD1,-,TRBJ2-3,TGTGCCAGCGCGAAGGGGGCTTTGACAGATACGCAGTATTTT,CASAKGALTDTQYF
TRBV3-1/TRBV3-2,-,-,TRBJ2-3,TGTGCCAGCAGCCAAGGCCTGGTCGGGGGTGCAGATACGCAGTATTTT,CASSQGLVGGADTQYF
TRBV9,TRBD1,-,TRBJ1-4,TGTGCCAGCAGCGTAGCAGGGGGTAATGAAAAACTGTTTTTT,CASSVAGGNEKLFF
TRBV11-3,-,-,TRBJ2-2,TGTGCCAGCAGCCGATACAGGGACACCGGGGAGCTGTTTTTT,CASSRYRDTGELFF
TRBV18,TRBD2,-,TRBJ2-2,TGTGCCAGCTCACCACCGGGACTAGCGGGGAACACCGGGGAGCTGTTTTTT,CASSPPGLAGNTGELFF
TRBV7-9,-,-,TRBJ2-5,TGTGCCAGCAGCTTCTACAGGGTAGCAACGGAGACCCAGTACTTC,CASSFYRVATETQYF
TRBV5-1,TRBD1,-,TRBJ2-7,TGCGCCAGCAGCAGACCAGGGGGACACTGGGCCTACGAGCAGTACTTC,CASSRPGGHWAYEQYF